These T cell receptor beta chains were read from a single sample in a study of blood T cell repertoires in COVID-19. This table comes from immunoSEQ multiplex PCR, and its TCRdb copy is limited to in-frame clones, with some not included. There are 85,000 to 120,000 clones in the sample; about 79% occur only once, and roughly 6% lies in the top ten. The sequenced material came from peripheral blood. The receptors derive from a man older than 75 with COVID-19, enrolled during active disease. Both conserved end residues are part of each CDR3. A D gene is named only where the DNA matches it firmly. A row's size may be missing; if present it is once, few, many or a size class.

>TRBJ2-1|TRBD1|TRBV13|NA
TGTGCCAGCAGCCAGCAGGGGGCGTTCAATGAGCAGTTCTTC
CASSQQGAFNEQFF
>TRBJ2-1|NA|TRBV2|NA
TGTGCCAGCATCCCGGACTCCACCTACAATGAGCAGTTCTTC
CASIPDSTYNEQFF
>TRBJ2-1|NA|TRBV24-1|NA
TGTGCCACCAGTTTGGGGGGGACAAGCTACAATGAGCAGTTCTTC
CATSLGGTSYNEQFF
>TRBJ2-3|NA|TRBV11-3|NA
TGTGCCAGCAGCTCAATCAGCACAGATACGCAGTATTTT
CASSSISTDTQYF
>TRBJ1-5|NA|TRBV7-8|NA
TGTGCCAGCAGCTTAAAGTACCGAAATAGTGATCAGCCCCAGCATTTT
CASSLKYRNSDQPQHF
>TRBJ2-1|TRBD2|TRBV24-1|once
TGTGCCACCGGGGCCCCGGGACTAGCGGGATCCAATGAGCAGTTCTTC
CATGAPGLAGSNEQFF
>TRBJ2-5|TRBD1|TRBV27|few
TGTGCCAGCAGTTGGACAGGGACGGAGACCCAGTACTTC
CASSWTGTETQYF
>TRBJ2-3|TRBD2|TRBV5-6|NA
TGTGCCAGCACCGCCGCCACTAGCGGGAGGTATACGCAGTATTTT
CASTAATSGRYTQYF
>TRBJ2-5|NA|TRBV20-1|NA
TGCAGTGACATGGACCAAGAGACCCAGTACTTC
CSDMDQETQYF
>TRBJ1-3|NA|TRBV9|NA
TGTGCCAGCAGCGGGGGGGACGGAGGAAACACCATATATTTT
CASSGGDGGNTIYF
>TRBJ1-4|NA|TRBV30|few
TGTGCCTGGGCTCTACAGGGTTTCGGGAAACTGTTTTTT
CAWALQGFGKLFF
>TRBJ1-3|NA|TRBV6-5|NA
TGTGCCAGCATCGAGGGGTCAGGGGCTGGAAACACCATATATTTT
CASIEGSGAGNTIYF
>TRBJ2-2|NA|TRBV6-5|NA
TGTGCCAGCAGGGTCCTAGTCGACACCGGGGAGCTGTTTTTT
CASRVLVDTGELFF
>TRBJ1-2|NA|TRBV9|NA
TGTGCCAGCAGCATAGGACAGAACCTTAACTATGGCTACACCTTC
CASSIGQNLNYGYTF
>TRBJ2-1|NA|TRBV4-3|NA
TGCGCCAGCAGCCAAGAGCCCGGGTCCCATGAGCAGTTCTTC
CASSQEPGSHEQFF
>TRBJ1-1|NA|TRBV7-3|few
TGTGCCAGCAGCTCAGGGGCGGGGGACACTGAAGCTTTCTTT
CASSSGAGDTEAFF
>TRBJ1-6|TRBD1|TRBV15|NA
TGTGCCACCAGCAGAGGACAGGGGACGGTGGGATATAATTCACCCCTCCACTTT
CATSRGQGTVGYNSPLHF
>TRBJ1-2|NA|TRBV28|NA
TGTGCCAGCAGGCCGCCTCCGGGAAGAGGGTATGGCTACACCTTC
CASRPPPGRGYGYTF
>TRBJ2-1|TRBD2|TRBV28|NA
TGTGCCACCTCCGGGGGGCGGGAGGCCTACAATGAGCAGTTCTTC
CATSGGREAYNEQFF
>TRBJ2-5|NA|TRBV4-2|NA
TGTGCCAGCAGCCAAGTGGTCTCCAGAGGGCAAGAGACCCAGTACTTC
CASSQVVSRGQETQYF
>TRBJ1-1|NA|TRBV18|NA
TGTGCCAGCTCACCGGGTCAGGACACTGAAGCTTTCTTT
CASSPGQDTEAFF
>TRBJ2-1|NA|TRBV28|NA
TGTGCCAGCAGGATAAACAGTGGCTCCTACAATGAGCAGTTCTTC
CASRINSGSYNEQFF
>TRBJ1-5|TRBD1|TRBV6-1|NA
TGTGCCAGCAGTGGACAGGGTTGGTTGAGCAATCAGCCCCAGCATTTT
CASSGQGWLSNQPQHF
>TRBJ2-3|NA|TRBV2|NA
TGTGCCAGCAGTGAATTCGTAGCGGACACAGATACGCAGTATTTT
CASSEFVADTDTQYF
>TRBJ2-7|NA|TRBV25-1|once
TGTGCCAGCAGTGATCGGCAGGGGCGCTACGAGCAGTACTTC
CASSDRQGRYEQYF
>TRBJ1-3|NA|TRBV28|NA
TGTGCCAGCGCCCTCGTGCGGGGGAACACCATATATTTT
CASALVRGNTIYF
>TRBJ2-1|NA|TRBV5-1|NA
TGCGCCAGCAGCTTGGTGGGCGACTATTCCTACAATGAGCAGTTCTTC
CASSLVGDYSYNEQFF
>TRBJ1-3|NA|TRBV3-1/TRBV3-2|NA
TGTGCCAGCAGCCAAGGCGGCGTCGGAAACACCATATATTTT
CASSQGGVGNTIYF
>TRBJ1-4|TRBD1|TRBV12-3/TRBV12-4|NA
TGTGCCAGCAGTTCCGGACAGGGGGTAAAACTGTTTTTT
CASSSGQGVKLFF
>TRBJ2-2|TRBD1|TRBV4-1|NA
TGCGCCAGCAGCCAACAACCAGGGACAGGGATGACCGGGGAGCTGTTTTTT
CASSQQPGTGMTGELFF
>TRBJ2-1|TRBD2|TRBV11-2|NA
TGTGCCAGCAGCTTAGATCTCCCAGCGGGAGTGAGGGATGAGCAGTTCTTC
CASSLDLPAGVRDEQFF
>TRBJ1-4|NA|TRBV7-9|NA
TGTGCCAGCAGCCTCAGGGAAACTAATGAAAAACTGTTTTTT
CASSLRETNEKLFF
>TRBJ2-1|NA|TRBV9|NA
TGTGCCAGCAGCGTTGAAGCGGGTAACAATGAGCAGTTCTTC
CASSVEAGNNEQFF
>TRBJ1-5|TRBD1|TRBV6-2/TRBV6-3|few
TGTGCCAGCAGTTCCGAGCCTGACAGGGCCAATCAGCCCCAGCATTTT
CASSSEPDRANQPQHF
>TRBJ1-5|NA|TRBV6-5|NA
TGTGCCAGCAGTTACTCCGGTAGCAATCAGCCCCAGCATTTT
CASSYSGSNQPQHF
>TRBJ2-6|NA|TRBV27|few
TGTGCCAGCAGTTTAGGTCAGGGAGGCTCTGGGGCCAACGTCCTGACTTTC
CASSLGQGGSGANVLTF
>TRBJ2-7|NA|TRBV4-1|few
TGCGCCAGCAGCAAACTAGCCCCCTACGAGCAGTACTTC
CASSKLAPYEQYF
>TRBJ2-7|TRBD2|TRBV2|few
TGTGCCAGCAGGGATCCGACTAGCGGCCTCTACGAGCAGTACTTC
CASRDPTSGLYEQYF
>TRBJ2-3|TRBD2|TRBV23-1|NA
TGCGCCAGCAGTCGCATTGAACTAGCGGGTGACACAGATACGCAGTATTTT
CASSRIELAGDTDTQYF
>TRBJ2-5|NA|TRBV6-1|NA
TGTGCCAGCAGTGAACTTGGGCCGGGACAAACCGAAGAGACCCAGTACTTC
CASSELGPGQTEETQYF
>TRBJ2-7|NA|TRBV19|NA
TGTGCCAGTAGTACCTGGGCTGGCGGGCTGAGCTCCTACGAGCAGTACTTC
CASSTWAGGLSSYEQYF
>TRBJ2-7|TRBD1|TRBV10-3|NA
TGTGCCATCAGGGTCACAGGGGGCCAGCAAGGGCAGTACTTC
CAIRVTGGQQGQYF
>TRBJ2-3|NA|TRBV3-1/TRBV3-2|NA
TGTGCCAGCAGCCAAGATCAACGGAGGGGAGGCACAGATACGCAGTATTTT
CASSQDQRRGGTDTQYF
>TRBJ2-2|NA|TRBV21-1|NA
TGTGCCAGCAGCAAAGGAAAGCGGGAGGGCCACACCGGGGAGCTGTTTTTT
CASSKGKREGHTGELFF
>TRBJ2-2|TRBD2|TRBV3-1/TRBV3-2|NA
TGTGCCAGCAGCCCCAGGCTAGCGGGAACCGGGGAGCTGTTTTTT
CASSPRLAGTGELFF
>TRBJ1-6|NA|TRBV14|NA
TGTGCCAGCAGCCAGAATGTACGAGGTCCCCTCCACTTT
CASSQNVRGPLHF
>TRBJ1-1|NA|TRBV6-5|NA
TGTGCCAGCTATCATACGGTACAGGGCACTGAAGCTTTCTTT
CASYHTVQGTEAFF